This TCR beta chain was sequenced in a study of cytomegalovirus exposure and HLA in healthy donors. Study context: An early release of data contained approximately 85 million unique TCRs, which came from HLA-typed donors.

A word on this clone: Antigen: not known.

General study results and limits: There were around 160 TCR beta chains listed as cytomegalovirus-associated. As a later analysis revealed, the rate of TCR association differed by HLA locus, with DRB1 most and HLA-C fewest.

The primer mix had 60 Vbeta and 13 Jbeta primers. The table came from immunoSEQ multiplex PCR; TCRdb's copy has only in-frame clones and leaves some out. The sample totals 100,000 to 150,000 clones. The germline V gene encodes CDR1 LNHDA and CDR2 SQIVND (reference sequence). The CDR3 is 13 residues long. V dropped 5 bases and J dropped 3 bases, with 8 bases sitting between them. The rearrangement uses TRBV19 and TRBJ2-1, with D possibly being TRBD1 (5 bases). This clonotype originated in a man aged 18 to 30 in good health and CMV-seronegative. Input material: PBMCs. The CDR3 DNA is TGTGCCAGTAGTCTCAGGGTCTACAATGAGCAGTTCTTC. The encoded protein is CASSLRVYNEQFF.